This TCR beta chain is from a study of control samples from healthy donors and cancer patients (dated by TCRdb to 2018 to 2021). The germline V gene provides CDR1 SGHTA and CDR2 FQGNSA. V is pared back by 1 base and J by 0 bases, with 7 bases lying between the germline termini. CDR3 length: 14 amino acids, cysteine to phenylalanine. The kept DNA is CDR3 alone, 42 bases in frame from the first base. Library method: the immunoSEQ multiplex PCR assay. In TCRdb, the immuneACCESS table is reduced to in-frame sequences with V and J assigned. These tables do not hold every clone; where another copy was compared, an unresolved V gene accounts for under half, and the others remain unexplained. The sample includes fewer than 130,000 clones, with 88% observed a single time. 3.5% to 4.5% of the sample comes from the top ten. In the case of this clone: This receptor's antigen is unknown. Base qualities were left out, and no much larger clone turns up one base away.

Sequenced sample: PBMCs. The TCR sequence derives from a woman aged 55-69 years with lung cancer. The chain joins TRBV7-2 to TRBJ2-7; the D gene may be TRBD1 or TRBD2, since each aligns over 5 bases. The CDR3 reads as follows: CASSLGGTSYEQYF. The DNA sequence is given as TGTGCCAGCAGCTTAGGGGGGACCTCCTACGAGCAGTACTTC.